This T cell receptor beta chain emerged from a study of blood T cells in healthy people across ages. General study findings and limits: More naive CD4+ cells and higher diversity marked long-lived donors relative to aged donors.

The CDR3 runs 16 residues. V was cut by 0 bases and J by 3 bases, with 15 bases left in between. The germline V gene encodes CDR1 LGHNA and CDR2 YSLEER. About this clonotype: Its antigen remains unknown.

Then a second PCR, running roughly 7 to 11 cycles, was carried out with a sample-barcoded 5' primer and a J-beta primer mix. TCRdb re-derived calls from the 5' RACE reads in MiXCR, one entry per CDR3 protein. Among 850,000 to 1,000,000 distinct CDR3 sequences listed, roughly 51% were seen once. The sequenced sample consisted of blood. This TCR came from a woman aged 55-69 years in good health. V and J are TRBV4-3 and TRBJ2-7, with TRBD2 as a possible D gene (6 bases). Here the CDR3 reads CASSQDRRGTFYEQYF. CDR3 sequence (DNA): TGCGCCAGCAGCCAAGATAGGAGGGGAACCTTCTACGAGCAGTACTTC.